This T cell receptor (beta chain) is drawn from a study of shared clonotypes between healthy human individuals. Negatively enriched CD4+ T cells were divided by CD45RA into naive and memory. The CDR3 loop spans 14 amino acids. After removal of 5 bases from V and 7 bases from J, the junction contained 9 bases not matched to a gene. CDR1 SEHNR and CDR2 FQNEAQ come from the germline V gene (reference sequence). Several immunoSEQ 96-well plates shared each subset's DNA, each plate a replicate. Measured with immunoSEQ multiplex PCR; TCRdb has only the in-frame clones, and not every one. The table lists 600,000 to 750,000 clones, less than 80% of them singletons.

The receptor's source is a woman younger than 45 in good health. Sequencing used memory CD4+ T cells sorted from blood. Subset in this sample: CD45RA-negative fraction. This chain joins TRBV7-9 and TRBJ2-7; 9 bases fit TRBD1. CDR3 in amino acids: CASSPGTGSPEQYF. CDR3 nucleotides: TGTGCCAGCAGCCCCGGGACAGGGTCCCCAGAGCAGTACTTC.